The clone carrying this T cell receptor (beta chain) appeared a single time. The junction had 9 bases not matched to a gene; V was cut back by 4 bases and J by 5 bases. The CDR3 has 17 amino acids. Germline V lookup: CDR1 WNHNN, CDR2 SYGVQD (reference sequence). The data are from a study of T cell changes during pregnancy in multiple sclerosis. The method was immunoSEQ multiplex PCR; TCRdb's version includes in-frame clones alone and lacks a portion of them. The sample has about 62,000 clones, roughly nine tenths seen once. J is TRBJ2-5 and V is TRBV10-1; 14 bases fit TRBD2. This receptor was obtained from a female donor with multiple sclerosis, enrolled in a pregnancy study. The material sequenced was peripheral blood, taken in the first trimester of pregnancy. The CDR3, as DNA: TGCGCCAGCAGTGCCCGGACTAGCGGGAGGCTGGAGGAGACCCAGTACTTC. Translated, it gives CASSARTSGRLEETQYF.